This is a list of T cell receptor beta chains from one sample in a study of beta chain features in type 1 diabetes. The data were produced by immunoSEQ multiplex PCR, yet TCRdb's version contains in-frame clones alone and is incomplete. The sample lists approximately 120,000 clones; 30% to 50% were seen once. Sequencing was performed on stem cell memory CD4+ T cells from blood. The receptor source for this set is a woman between 18 and 30 years old in good health. The CDR3 runs from the conserved cysteine through the conserved F or W. Each record gives: D gene, J gene, V gene, clone size, CDR3 DNA, CDR3 protein. A D gene is named only where the DNA matches it firmly. Size tells how often a clone was seen (once, few, many) or the class of an expanded clone, and some rows leave it out.

>NA|TRBJ1-1|TRBV7-2|few
TGTGCCAGCAGCAGTCCAGGGAACGGAGCTTTCTTT
CASSSPGNGAFF
>TRBD1|TRBJ1-2|TRBV6-5|NA
TGTGCCAGCAGTAGGACAGGTTCATACTATGGCTACACCTTC
CASSRTGSYYGYTF
>TRBD1|TRBJ2-1|TRBV28|NA
TGTGCCAGCAGTTTAACCGGGACAGATAAGTACAATGAGCAGTTCTTC
CASSLTGTDKYNEQFF
>NA|TRBJ2-1|TRBV4-1|NA
TGCGCCAGCAGCCAAGTTGGCAGGTCCAGATACAATGAGCAGTTCTTC
CASSQVGRSRYNEQFF
>TRBD2|TRBJ2-1|TRBV29-1|few
TGCAGCGTTGAGGGACTAGCGGGTTACAAGACTGAGCAGTTCTTC
CSVEGLAGYKTEQFF
>NA|TRBJ1-1|TRBV10-1|NA
TGCGCCAGCATTTTCAGGACAGAAGAAGCTTTCTTT
CASIFRTEEAFF
>TRBD2|TRBJ2-1|TRBV7-2|few
TGTGCCAGTTCTAGCGGGAAGAGAAATGAGCAGTTCTTC
CASSSGKRNEQFF
>TRBD1|TRBJ2-1|TRBV7-7|NA
TGTGCCAGCAGCTCAAACCCCGGGACAGGCTATTTGCAGTTCTTC
CASSSNPGTGYLQFF
>NA|TRBJ2-7|TRBV5-6|NA
TGTGCCAGCAGCTTGGCCGGACAAGTTGCTTCCTACGAGCAGTACTTC
CASSLAGQVASYEQYF
>NA|TRBJ1-1|TRBV14|few
TGTGCCAGCAGCCGCATCAGGGGTGGCACTGAAGCTTTCTTT
CASSRIRGGTEAFF
>NA|TRBJ1-5|TRBV18|NA
TGTGCCAGCTCACCCAGAGAGGGCAATCAGCCCCAGCATTTT
CASSPREGNQPQHF
>NA|TRBJ1-1|TRBV5-1|few
TGCGCCAGCAGCCCATCAGGGACTGAAGCTTTCTTT
CASSPSGTEAFF
>TRBD1|TRBJ1-2|TRBV7-2|few
TGTGCCAGCAGCTTGTCAGGGGGCTATGCCAACTATGGCTACACCTTC
CASSLSGGYANYGYTF
>NA|TRBJ2-7|TRBV19|NA
TGTGCCAGTAGTACGGGGAGAAGGACCTACGAGCAGTACTTC
CASSTGRRTYEQYF
>NA|TRBJ2-7|TRBV2|few
TGTGCCAGCAGGGAGATAGCGAGCTCCTACGAGCAGTACTTC
CASREIASSYEQYF
>NA|TRBJ2-1|TRBV2|NA
TGTGCCAGCAGTGAGGCGGGAAGGGAATACAATGAGCAGTTCTTC
CASSEAGREYNEQFF
>NA|TRBJ2-5|TRBV6-5|NA
TGTGCCAGCAGCCGAGGGCCCGGGGGGACCCAGTACTTC
CASSRGPGGTQYF
>TRBD2|TRBJ2-2|TRBV9|few
TGTGCCAGCAGCCAAGCGGGAGGCTCCGGGGAGCTGTTTTTT
CASSQAGGSGELFF
>TRBD1|TRBJ2-4|TRBV6-1|once
TGTGCCAGCACCTCCGGGACAGGGGCCAACATTCAGTACTTC
CASTSGTGANIQYF
>NA|TRBJ2-1|TRBV6-6|NA
TGTGCCAGCAGTTACTCCGGCGGATGGAATGAGCAGTTCTTC
CASSYSGGWNEQFF
>TRBD2|TRBJ2-1|TRBV10-3|few
TGTGCCATCAGGGGAGGGACTAGCGGTAACAATGAGCAGTTCTTC
CAIRGGTSGNNEQFF
>NA|TRBJ2-7|TRBV18|NA
TGTGCCAGCTCACCGCCGTCTACGTACGAGCAGTACTTC
CASSPPSTYEQYF
>NA|TRBJ2-6|TRBV28|few
TGTGCCAGCAGTTTTCGAGCCTCTGGGGCCAACGTCCTGACTTTC
CASSFRASGANVLTF
>NA|TRBJ2-7|TRBV10-2|NA
TGCGCCAGCAGGAAGACGAACCAGCGCGGCTACGAGCAGTACTTC
CASRKTNQRGYEQYF
>NA|TRBJ2-3|TRBV28|NA
TGTGCCAGCAGTTTTCTTCGGGACACAGATACGCAGTATTTT
CASSFLRDTDTQYF
>TRBD1|TRBJ1-6|TRBV27|NA
TGTGCCAGCTACCGGACAGGATTGTATAATTCACCCCTCCACTTT
CASYRTGLYNSPLHF
>TRBD2|TRBJ2-1|TRBV7-9|NA
TGTGCCAGCAGCTTAGCCCTAGCGGGGTTATACAATGAGCAGTTCTTC
CASSLALAGLYNEQFF
>NA|TRBJ2-5|TRBV18|NA
TGTGCCAGCTCCCTCCAAGAGACCCAGTACTTC
CASSLQETQYF
>NA|TRBJ2-6|TRBV6-1|few
TGTGCCAGCAGTGAACAGGGGTACGGGGCCAACGTCCTGACTTTC
CASSEQGYGANVLTF
>NA|TRBJ2-7|TRBV5-1|NA
TGCGCCAGCGGGACCGCTAGGGGGACCTACGAGCAGTACTTC
CASGTARGTYEQYF
>NA|TRBJ2-3|TRBV30|NA
TGTGCCTGGAACCAGTACCGCACAGATACGCAGTATTTT
CAWNQYRTDTQYF
>TRBD1|TRBJ1-4|TRBV6-5|few
TGTGCCAGCAGCCCCCCCGGGACAGATAATGAAAAACTGTTTTTT
CASSPPGTDNEKLFF
>NA|TRBJ1-1|TRBV7-9|NA
TGTGCCAGCAGCTTAGGATTGGTCGGGGCTGAAGCTTTCTTT
CASSLGLVGAEAFF
>NA|TRBJ2-7|TRBV5-4|few
TGTGCCAGCAGCTTGGTGGGGCAACCCTACGAGCAGTACTTC
CASSLVGQPYEQYF
>TRBD2|TRBJ2-7|TRBV6-6|few
TGTGCCAGCAGTTACCCATTAGCGGGGACCTACGAGCAGTACTTC
CASSYPLAGTYEQYF
>TRBD1|TRBJ1-2|TRBV6-5|few
TGTGCCAGCAGGGGACAGGGCAGGAACTATGGCTACACCTTC
CASRGQGRNYGYTF
>NA|TRBJ2-7|TRBV28|few
TGTGCCAGCAGTTTGCGGCGGGATCCGTACGAGCAGTACTTC
CASSLRRDPYEQYF
>NA|TRBJ1-1|TRBV5-5|few
TGTGCCAGCAGCTTTGACGGCACTATCGGGGCTTTCTTT
CASSFDGTIGAFF
>TRBD2|TRBJ2-7|TRBV7-9|few
TGTGCCAGCTCCCGGACTAGCGGGAACTACGAGCAGTACTTC
CASSRTSGNYEQYF
>TRBD1|TRBJ2-1|TRBV4-1|once
TGCGCCAGCAGGAAACCGGGACAGAGTCTTGAGCAGTTCTTC
CASRKPGQSLEQFF
>NA|TRBJ2-1|TRBV14|NA
TGTGCCAGCAGCCAAGTCTTAACTCGAAGGGGTTTTGATGAGCAGTTCTTC
CASSQVLTRRGFDEQFF
>NA|TRBJ2-2|TRBV7-7|few
TGTGCCAGCAGACCTACTAGTTCGAACACCGGGGAGCTGTTTTTT
CASRPTSSNTGELFF
>TRBD1|TRBJ2-4|TRBV29-1|many
TGCAGCGTTTTGACAGGGCGGAACATTCAGTACTTC
CSVLTGRNIQYF
>TRBD2|TRBJ2-3|TRBV29-1|few
TGCAGCGTTCCCAGCGGGAGCCTAGGGGATACGCAGTATTTT
CSVPSGSLGDTQYF
>NA|TRBJ1-1|TRBV2|NA
TGTGCCAGCAGTGAAGTAGGGGTGAACACTGAAGCTTTCTTT
CASSEVGVNTEAFF
>NA|TRBJ1-2|TRBV15|once
TGTGCCACCAGCAGAGAGGGCGCCCTTCAACCTAACTATGGCTACACCTTC
CATSREGALQPNYGYTF